This T cell receptor beta chain came from a study of control samples from healthy donors and cancer patients. TCRdb keeps only in-frame clones here, not all; method: immunoSEQ multiplex PCR. The table has about 14,000 clones, around 77% seen once. V lost 1 base, J lost 5 bases, and 11 bases lay in between. Germline V gene lookup returns CDR1 LGHDT and CDR2 YNNKEL (reference sequence). The CDR3 runs to 15 residues. The receptor was derived from a female donor with lung cancer. This chain joins TRBV3-1 (or the pseudogene TRBV3-2) and TRBJ1-4; D call uncertain. Sequencing was performed on formalin-fixed, paraffin-embedded tissue. The CDR3 is CASSQGYGMNEKLFF. The CDR3 DNA reads as TGTGCCAGCAGCCAAGGATATGGCATGAATGAAAAACTGTTTTTT.